Detailed here is one TCR beta chain. Its antigen is unidentified. This record belongs to a study of OX40 agonist ivuxolimab in advanced cancers. On the study more broadly: The patients received agonistic anti-OX40 (CD134) antibody ivuxolimab. All patients had ivuxolimab intravenously every 2 weeks at 0.01 to 10 mg/kg.

The study's findings and limits: Patients with a partial response at 0.1-3.0 mg/kg had among the lowest clonal expansion. Dose levels from 0.1 to 3.0 mg/kg saw CD4+ and CD8+ blood T cells expand clonally by week 6.

J gave up 8 bases and V 8 bases, and 14 bases lay outside the gene matches. Germline V gives CDR1 SNHLY, CDR2 FYNNEI. This CDR3 spans 14 amino acids. Here immunoSEQ multiplex PCR was the method, and the copy in TCRdb shows in-frame clones only, minus some. The sample lists 55,000 to 60,000 clones, 84% occurring once. This chain links TRBV2 with TRBJ1-2; 7 bases match TRBD1. This sample comprised CD4+ or CD8+ T cells sorted from blood, obtained in a trial of the OX40 agonist ivuxolimab. This receptor was identified in an adult with an advanced solid tumor such as melanoma, head and neck, liver or kidney cancer. Here the CDR3 DNA reads TGTGCCAGCGCTGAATCGACAGGGCCTCACGGCTACACCTTC. Its translation is CASAESTGPHGYTF.